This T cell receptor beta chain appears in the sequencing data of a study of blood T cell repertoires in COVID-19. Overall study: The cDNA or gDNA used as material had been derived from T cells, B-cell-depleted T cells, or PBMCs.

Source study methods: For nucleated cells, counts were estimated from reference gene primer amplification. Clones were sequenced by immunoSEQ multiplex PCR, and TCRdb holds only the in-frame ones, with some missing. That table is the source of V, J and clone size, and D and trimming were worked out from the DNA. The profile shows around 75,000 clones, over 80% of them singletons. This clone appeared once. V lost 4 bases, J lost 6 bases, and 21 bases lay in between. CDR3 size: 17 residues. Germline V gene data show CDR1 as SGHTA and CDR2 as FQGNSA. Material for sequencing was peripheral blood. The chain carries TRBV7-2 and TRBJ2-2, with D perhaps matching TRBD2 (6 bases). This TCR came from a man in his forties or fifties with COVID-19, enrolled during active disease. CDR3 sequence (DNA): TGTGCCAGCAGCTCCGGGACTTCGGCAGCGGCTGCCGGGGAGCTGTTTTTT. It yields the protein CASSSGTSAAAAGELFF. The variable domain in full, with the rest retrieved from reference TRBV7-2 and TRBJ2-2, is GAGVSQSPSNKVTEKGKDVELRCDPISGHTALYWYRQSLGQGLEFLIYFQGNSAPDKSGLPSDRFSAERTGGSVSTLTIQRTQQEDSAVYLCASSSGTSAAAAGELFFGEGSRLTVL.